Listed below are T cell receptor beta chains from one sample, sequenced in a study of OX40 agonist ivuxolimab in advanced cancers. Profiling relied on immunoSEQ multiplex PCR, and the TCRdb table lists in-frame clones only, not all of them. Among roughly 76,000 clones listed, about 90% were seen once. The sample consisted of CD4+ or CD8+ T cells sorted from blood, taken in a trial of the OX40 agonist ivuxolimab. The receptors originated from an adult with an advanced solid tumor such as melanoma, head and neck, liver or kidney cancer. CDR3s include the opening cysteine and the closing phenylalanine or tryptophan. The order of the fields is V gene, clone size, J gene, D gene, CDR3 DNA, CDR3 protein. The D gene is left open where the match is weak. Clone size is given for some rows only: seen once, a few or many times, or a class if the clone is expanded.

>TRBV7-9|NA|TRBJ2-1|TRBD2
TGTGCCAGCAGCTTAGGCGAGGTAGCGGGAGTTCTGTGGAATGAGCAGTTCTTC
CASSLGEVAGVLWNEQFF
>TRBV4-3|NA|TRBJ2-7|NA
TGCGCCAGCAGCCCTGGCAGGAGCCCCTCCTACGAGCAGTACTTC
CASSPGRSPSYEQYF
>TRBV19|few|TRBJ1-2|NA
TGTGCCAGTAGTCAGCTAAGGAATGGCTACACCTTC
CASSQLRNGYTF
>TRBV6-5|NA|TRBJ2-7|NA
TGTGCCAGCAGTTACTCGGGGCCCCCGGCGGACGAGCAGTACTTC
CASSYSGPPADEQYF
>TRBV4-3|NA|TRBJ2-1|TRBD2
TGCGCCAGCAGCCAAGGGCTACTAGCGGACAATGAGCAGTTCTTC
CASSQGLLADNEQFF
>TRBV27|NA|TRBJ2-3|TRBD2
TGTGCCAGCAGTCGGACTAGCGGAACAGATACGCAGTATTTT
CASSRTSGTDTQYF
>TRBV13|once|TRBJ2-1|TRBD2
TGTGCCAGCAGCTTAGGTAGGGCAGCGGGAGTCCGTAATGAGCAGTTCTTC
CASSLGRAAGVRNEQFF
>TRBV19|NA|TRBJ2-7|TRBD1
TGTGCCAGTAGCGCCGGGACAGGGGGCCCCGAGCAGTACTTC
CASSAGTGGPEQYF
>TRBV19|NA|TRBJ2-5|NA
TGTGCCAGTAGTCTTTCCGGGTTGGAGACCCAGTACTTC
CASSLSGLETQYF
>TRBV23-1|NA|TRBJ2-7|NA
TGCGCCCCCCCCGCCAGGGAATCCTACGAGCAGTACTTC
CAPPARESYEQYF
>TRBV30|once|TRBJ1-2|TRBD1
TGTGCCTGGTCGGCAGGGGGAAGCAACTATGGCTACACCTTC
CAWSAGGSNYGYTF
>TRBV29-1|NA|TRBJ2-1|NA
TGCAGCGTCAGGGTAAATGAGCAGTTCTTC
CSVRVNEQFF
>TRBV10-3|once|TRBJ2-3|TRBD2
TGTGCCATCAGTCCCTTGACTAGCGGGGCCACAGATACGCAGTATTTT
CAISPLTSGATDTQYF
>TRBV5-3|NA|TRBJ2-2|NA
TGTGCCAGAAGCTTGGGGACGGATAACACCGGGGAGCTGTTTTTT
CARSLGTDNTGELFF
>TRBV4-1|NA|TRBJ2-6|NA
TGCGCCAGCAGCGAACTAGGTTCTGGGGCCAACGTCCTGACTTTC
CASSELGSGANVLTF
>TRBV11-1|NA|TRBJ1-1|NA
TGTGCCAGCAGCGTACCCGGGACACTTTACACTGAAGCTTTCTTT
CASSVPGTLYTEAFF
>TRBV19|NA|TRBJ1-1|TRBD1
TGTGCCAGTCTCACAAACAAGGGACAGGGATTTAACACTGAAGCTTTCTTT
CASLTNKGQGFNTEAFF
>TRBV10-3|NA|TRBJ2-3|TRBD2
TGTGCCATCTCCGCTAGCGGGGACACAGATACGCAGTATTTT
CAISASGDTDTQYF
>TRBV7-6|NA|TRBJ1-5|TRBD1
TGTGCCAGCAGCTTAGAACCTGTTAGCTGGAGGGGGCTTCAACAGCCCCAGCATTTT
CASSLEPVSWRGLQQPQHF
>TRBV6-5|NA|TRBJ1-1|NA
TGTGCCAGCAGCCTAGGTCCTGAAGCTTTCTTT
CASSLGPEAFF
>TRBV19|once|TRBJ1-2|TRBD1
TGTGCCAGTAGTCTCGGGACAGGCTATGGCTACACCTTC
CASSLGTGYGYTF
>TRBV6-5|NA|TRBJ1-4|NA
TGTGCCAGCACGGTAGGGTCGGGTGAAAAACTGTTTTTT
CASTVGSGEKLFF
>TRBV27|NA|TRBJ2-5|NA
TGTGCCAGCAGTTGGGGGCTGGGGGGGGAGACCCAGTACTTC
CASSWGLGGETQYF
>TRBV19|NA|TRBJ2-7|TRBD1
TGTGCCAGTACCCCTGGACAGGGGCCAGACGAGCAGTACTTC
CASTPGQGPDEQYF
>TRBV19|NA|TRBJ2-1|NA
TGTGCCAGTAGTATTATATCCTACAATGAGCAGTTCTTC
CASSIISYNEQFF
>TRBV28|NA|TRBJ1-3|NA
TGTGCCAGCAGTCTGGACATCTCGGGCTCCATATATTTT
CASSLDISGSIYF
>TRBV5-6|NA|TRBJ1-2|NA
TGTGCCAGCAGCTTGAATAGCCTTAGGGGCACCTTC
CASSLNSLRGTF
>TRBV19|NA|TRBJ2-2|NA
TGTGCCAGTATCTCCGGGACCGAGGATTTTAGGACCGGGGAGCTGTTTTTT
CASISGTEDFRTGELFF
>TRBV9|NA|TRBJ1-4|NA
TGTGCCAGCAGTCCGTCCTTAGGGGAAGGAAAACTGTTTTTT
CASSPSLGEGKLFF
>TRBV19|NA|TRBJ1-5|TRBD1
TGTGCCAGTAGTACCTATCGTAGATCCTCGGACAGGGTCTATGACGGCAATCAGCCCCAGCATTTT
CASSTYRRSSDRVYDGNQPQHF
>TRBV7-9|NA|TRBJ1-1|TRBD1
TGTGCCAGCAGCTTAGGTGGGAGGGGGCTGACTGAAGCTTTCTTT
CASSLGGRGLTEAFF
>TRBV7-9|NA|TRBJ2-7|NA
TGTGCCAGCAGCCCCCGTGGCAGCTCCTACGAGCAGTACTTC
CASSPRGSSYEQYF
>TRBV4-3|NA|TRBJ1-2|TRBD1
TGCGCCAGCAGCCGGGACAGGGGAACTAACTATGGCTACACCTTC
CASSRDRGTNYGYTF
>TRBV7-6|NA|TRBJ2-1|TRBD1
TGTGCCAGCAGCCCGAGGGACAGGTACAATGAGCAGTTCTTC
CASSPRDRYNEQFF
>TRBV6-5|NA|TRBJ1-1|NA
TGTGCCAGCAGTTATGAGGGTCGCACTGAAGCTTTCTTT
CASSYEGRTEAFF
>TRBV27|NA|TRBJ2-7|NA
TGTGCCAGCAGGACCCTGACAGCCTACGAGCAGTACTTC
CASRTLTAYEQYF
>TRBV15|once|TRBJ1-5|NA
TGTGCCACCAGCAGAGTTCCCCCTCGGCCTTATCAGCCCCAGCATTTT
CATSRVPPRPYQPQHF
>TRBV7-9|medium-sized|TRBJ1-2|TRBD1
TGTGCCAGCAACGGACAGGGGGCAGGCTATGGCTACACCTTC
CASNGQGAGYGYTF
>TRBV28|NA|TRBJ2-1|TRBD2
TGTGCCAGCAGTCCCCCCGGAGCGGGAGGTATCTACAATGAGCAGTTCTTC
CASSPPGAGGIYNEQFF
>TRBV4-3|NA|TRBJ2-3|NA
TGCGCCAGCAGCCAAGAGCAGGGTACGCAGTATTTT
CASSQEQGTQYF
>TRBV30|NA|TRBJ2-1|NA
TGTGCCTGGAGTGAGGCTATTGAGCAGTTCTTC
CAWSEAIEQFF
>TRBV28|NA|TRBJ2-2|TRBD1
TGTGCCAGCAGTTTCGGACAGGGGCACACCGGGGAGCTGTTTTTT
CASSFGQGHTGELFF
>TRBV25-1|once|TRBJ2-2|NA
TGTGCCAGCAGTGATTTGGAGGGAGGCTACACCGGGGAGCTGTTTTTT
CASSDLEGGYTGELFF
>TRBV27|NA|TRBJ1-2|NA
TGTGCCAGCAGTTTTGGGGTAATGGGGGGCTACACCTTC
CASSFGVMGGYTF
>TRBV4-3|NA|TRBJ2-3|TRBD2
TGCGCCAGCAGCCGCTCTAGCGGGGGGGGGACAGATACGCAGTATTTT
CASSRSSGGGTDTQYF
>TRBV6-5|NA|TRBJ1-2|NA
TGTGCCAGCAGTACGCCAGGGGCAGCGGGCTACACCTTC
CASSTPGAAGYTF
>TRBV5-6|NA|TRBJ2-2|NA
TGTGCCAGCAGCTCAGACAGTCTTTACACCGGGGAGCTGTTTTTT
CASSSDSLYTGELFF
>TRBV29-1|NA|TRBJ2-3|NA
TGCAGCGTTGAATCAGGGAGCACAGATACGCAGTATTTT
CSVESGSTDTQYF
>TRBV27|NA|TRBJ2-5|TRBD1
TGTGCCAGCAGTTTGTCTGAGACAGGGGACCAAGAGACCCAGTACTTC
CASSLSETGDQETQYF
>TRBV27|NA|TRBJ2-1|TRBD2
TGTGCCAGCAGCCTAGCGGGCCACTCCCACAATGAGCAGTTCTTC
CASSLAGHSHNEQFF
>TRBV4-3|NA|TRBJ1-1|NA
TGCGCCAGCAGCCAGGGTAACACGCTGAACACTGAAGCTTTCTTT
CASSQGNTLNTEAFF
>TRBV7-6|NA|TRBJ2-1|NA
TGTGCCAGCAGCCTACAGGGACCTGAGCAGTTCTTC
CASSLQGPEQFF
>TRBV28|NA|TRBJ2-7|TRBD2
TGTGCCAGCAGTCTCTACCGAGCGGGGTCGTACGAGCAGTACTTC
CASSLYRAGSYEQYF
>TRBV7-9|NA|TRBJ2-7|NA
TGTGCCAGCAGCTTACCCGACGGCATAAGGTACTTC
CASSLPDGIRYF